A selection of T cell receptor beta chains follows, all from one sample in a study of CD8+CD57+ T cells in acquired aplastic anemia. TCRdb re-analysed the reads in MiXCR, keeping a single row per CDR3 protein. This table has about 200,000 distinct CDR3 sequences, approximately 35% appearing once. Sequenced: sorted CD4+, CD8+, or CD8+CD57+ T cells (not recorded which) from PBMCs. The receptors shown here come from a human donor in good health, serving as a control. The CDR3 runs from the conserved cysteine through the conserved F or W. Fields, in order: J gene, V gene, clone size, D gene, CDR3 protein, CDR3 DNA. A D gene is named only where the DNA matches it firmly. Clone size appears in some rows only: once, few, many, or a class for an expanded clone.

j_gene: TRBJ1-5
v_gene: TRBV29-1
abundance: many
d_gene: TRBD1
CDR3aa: CSVVDRAGQPQHF
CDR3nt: TGCAGCGTTGTTGACAGGGCGGGTCAGCCCCAGCATTTT

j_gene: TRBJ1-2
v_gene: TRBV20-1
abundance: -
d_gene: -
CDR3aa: CSASLDRASGGGYTF
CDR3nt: TGCAGTGCTAGCTTGGATCGGGCCTCAGGTGGTGGCTACACCTTC

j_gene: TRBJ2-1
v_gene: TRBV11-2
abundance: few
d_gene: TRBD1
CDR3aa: CASSLVRGLGTEQFF
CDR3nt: TGTGCCAGCAGCTTAGTTAGGGGGCTGGGAACCGAGCAGTTCTTC

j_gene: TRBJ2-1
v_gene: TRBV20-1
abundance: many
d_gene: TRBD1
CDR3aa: CSATPGDSYNEQFF
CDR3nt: TGCAGTGCTACCCCAGGGGACAGCTACAATGAGCAGTTCTTC

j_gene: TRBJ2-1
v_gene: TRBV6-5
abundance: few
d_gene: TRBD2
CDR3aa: CASSSRGGEQFF
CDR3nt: TGTGCCAGCAGTTCCCGGGGGGGAGAGCAGTTCTTC

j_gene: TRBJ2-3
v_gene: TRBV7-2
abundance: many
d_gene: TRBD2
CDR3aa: CASSLGLAVGNTQYF
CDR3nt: TGTGCCAGCAGCTTGGGACTAGCGGTGGGAAATACGCAGTATTTT

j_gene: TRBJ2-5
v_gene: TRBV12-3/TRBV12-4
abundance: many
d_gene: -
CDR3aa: CASSRLELEETQYF
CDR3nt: TGTGCCAGCAGCCGACTCGAGTTGGAGGAGACCCAGTACTTC

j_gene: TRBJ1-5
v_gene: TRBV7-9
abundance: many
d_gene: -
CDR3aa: CASSSGVGGQPQHF
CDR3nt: TGTGCCAGCAGCTCTGGCGTGGGAGGGCAGCCCCAGCATTTT

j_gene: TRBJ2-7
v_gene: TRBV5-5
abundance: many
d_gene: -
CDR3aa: CASSKGTIWSYEQYF
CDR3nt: TGTGCCAGCAGCAAAGGGACAATTTGGTCCTACGAGCAGTACTTC

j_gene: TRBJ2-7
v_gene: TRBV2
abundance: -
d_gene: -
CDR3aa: CASGSRGTGQGQYF
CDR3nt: TGTGCCAGCGGGTCGAGGGGGACGGGGCAGGGGCAGTACTTC

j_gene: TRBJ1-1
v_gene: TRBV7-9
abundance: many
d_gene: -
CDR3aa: CASSLFGYRGPEAFF
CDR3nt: TGTGCCAGCAGCTTATTCGGCTATCGAGGCCCTGAAGCTTTCTTT

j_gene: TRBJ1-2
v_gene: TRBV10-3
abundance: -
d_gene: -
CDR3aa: CAISLGRRDYGYTF
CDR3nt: TGTGCCATCAGTCTTGGGCGGCGGGACTATGGCTACACCTTC

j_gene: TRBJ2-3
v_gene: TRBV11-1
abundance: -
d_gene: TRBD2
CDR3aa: CASSLAGTSGRLTQYF
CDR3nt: TGTGCCAGCAGCTTAGCCGGGACTAGCGGGAGACTTACGCAGTATTTT

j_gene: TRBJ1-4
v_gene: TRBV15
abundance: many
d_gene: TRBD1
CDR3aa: CATSRETGQNEKLFF
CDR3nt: TGTGCCACCAGCAGAGAGACGGGACAGAATGAAAAACTGTTTTTT

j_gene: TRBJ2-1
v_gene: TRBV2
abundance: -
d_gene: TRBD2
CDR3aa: CASSPGLAGIDEQFF
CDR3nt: TGTGCCAGCAGTCCGGGACTAGCGGGGATTGATGAGCAGTTCTTC

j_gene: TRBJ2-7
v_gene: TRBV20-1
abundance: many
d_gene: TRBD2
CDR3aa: CSASPSGSGEQYF
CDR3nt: TGCAGTGCTAGTCCTAGCGGGAGCGGCGAGCAGTACTTC

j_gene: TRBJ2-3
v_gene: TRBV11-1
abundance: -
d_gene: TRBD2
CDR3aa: CASSRIAGIRPDTQYF
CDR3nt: TGTGCCAGCAGTCGGATAGCGGGGATTCGTCCAGATACGCAGTATTTT

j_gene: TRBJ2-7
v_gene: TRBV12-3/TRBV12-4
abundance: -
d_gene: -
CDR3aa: CACSLDVGVDYEQYF
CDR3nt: TGTGCCTGCAGTTTAGATGTCGGGGTGGACTACGAGCAGTACTTC

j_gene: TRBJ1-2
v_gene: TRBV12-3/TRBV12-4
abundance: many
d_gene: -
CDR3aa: CASSLNSRGYGYTF
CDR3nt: TGTGCCAGCAGTTTGAATTCTAGGGGCTATGGCTACACCTTC

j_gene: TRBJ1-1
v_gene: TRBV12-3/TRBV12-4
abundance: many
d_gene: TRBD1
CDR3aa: CASSPRQGRTEAFF
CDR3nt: TGTGCCAGCAGCCCCAGACAGGGGAGGACTGAAGCTTTCTTT

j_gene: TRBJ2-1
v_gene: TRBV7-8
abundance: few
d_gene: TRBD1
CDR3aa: CASSLNRQGGNEQFF
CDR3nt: TGTGCCAGCAGCCTCAACCGACAGGGCGGGAATGAGCAGTTCTTC

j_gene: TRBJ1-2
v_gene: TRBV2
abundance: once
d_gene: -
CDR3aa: CASSPGGPSGGYTF
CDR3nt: TGTGCCAGCAGTCCAGGTGGCCCTTCGGGAGGCTACACCTTC

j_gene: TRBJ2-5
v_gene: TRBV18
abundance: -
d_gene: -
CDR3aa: CASREKGLNQETQYF
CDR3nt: TGTGCCAGCCGCGAGAAGGGGCTAAACCAAGAGACCCAGTACTTC

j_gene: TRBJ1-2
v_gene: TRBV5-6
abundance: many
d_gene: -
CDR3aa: CASSRGRTNYGYTF
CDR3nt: TGTGCCAGCAGCAGAGGACGGACTAACTATGGCTACACCTTC

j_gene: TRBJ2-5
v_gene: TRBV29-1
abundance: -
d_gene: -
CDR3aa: CSVSSQYF
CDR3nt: TGCAGCGTTAGTTCCCAGTACTTC

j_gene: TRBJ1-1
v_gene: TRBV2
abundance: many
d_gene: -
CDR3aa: CASSSSGSFMNTEAFF
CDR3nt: TGTGCCAGCAGTTCGTCAGGGTCCTTCATGAACACTGAAGCTTTCTTT

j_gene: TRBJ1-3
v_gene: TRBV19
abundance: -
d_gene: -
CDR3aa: CASSRRRRPDSGNTIYF
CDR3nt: TGTGCCAGTAGTAGGAGACGGCGCCCGGACTCTGGAAACACCATATATTTT

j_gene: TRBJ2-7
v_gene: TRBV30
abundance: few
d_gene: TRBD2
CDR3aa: CAWRRTSGGLEQYF
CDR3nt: TGTGCCTGGAGGCGGACTAGCGGGGGACTCGAGCAGTACTTC

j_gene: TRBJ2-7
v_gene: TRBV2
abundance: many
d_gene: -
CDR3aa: CASSDLTYEQYF
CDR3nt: TGTGCCAGCAGTGACCTAACATACGAGCAGTACTTC

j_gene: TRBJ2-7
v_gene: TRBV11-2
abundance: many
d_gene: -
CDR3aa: CASSLTTRSEQYF
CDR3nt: TGTGCCAGCAGCCTGACGACTAGGAGCGAGCAGTACTTC

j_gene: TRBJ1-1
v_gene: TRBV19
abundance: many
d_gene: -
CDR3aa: CASSRPNEAFF
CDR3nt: TGTGCCAGTAGTAGGCCCAATGAAGCTTTCTTT

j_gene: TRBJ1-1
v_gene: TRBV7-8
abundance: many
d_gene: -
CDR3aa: CASSLSGVGVPEAFF
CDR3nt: TGTGCCAGCAGCTTATCGGGGGTCGGGGTCCCTGAAGCTTTCTTT

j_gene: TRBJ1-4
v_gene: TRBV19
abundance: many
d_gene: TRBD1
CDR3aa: CASRSSGGNEKLFF
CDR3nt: TGTGCCAGTAGGAGCTCAGGGGGAAATGAAAAACTGTTTTTT

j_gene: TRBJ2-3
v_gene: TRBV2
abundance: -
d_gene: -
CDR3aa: CASSAGLDAGTQYF
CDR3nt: TGTGCCAGCAGCGCGGGACTCGACGCCGGTACGCAGTATTTT

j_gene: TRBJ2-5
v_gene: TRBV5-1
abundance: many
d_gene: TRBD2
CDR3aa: CASSLGGNQETQYF
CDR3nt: TGTGCCAGCAGCTTGGGAGGGAACCAAGAGACCCAGTACTTC

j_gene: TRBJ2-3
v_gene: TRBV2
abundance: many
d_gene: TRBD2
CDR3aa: CASSRTSGFTDTQYF
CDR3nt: TGTGCCAGCAGTAGGACTAGCGGATTCACAGATACGCAGTATTTT

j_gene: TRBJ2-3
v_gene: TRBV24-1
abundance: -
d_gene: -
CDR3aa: CATSDFGRYTQYF
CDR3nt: TGTGCCACCAGTGATTTCGGGAGATACACGCAGTATTTT

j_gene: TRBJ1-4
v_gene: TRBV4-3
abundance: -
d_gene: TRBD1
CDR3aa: CASTRNLDRVNEKLFF
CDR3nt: TGCGCCAGCACCCGCAACCTGGACAGGGTTAATGAAAAACTGTTTTTT

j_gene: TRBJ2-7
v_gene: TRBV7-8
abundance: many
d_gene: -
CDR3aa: CASSLGAPSEYEQYF
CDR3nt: TGTGCCAGCAGCTTAGGAGCCCCGAGCGAGTACGAGCAGTACTTC

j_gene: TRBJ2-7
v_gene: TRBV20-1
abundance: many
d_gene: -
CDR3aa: CSVQKGGSTYEQYF
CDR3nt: TGCAGTGTCCAGAAAGGGGGGTCGACCTACGAGCAGTACTTC

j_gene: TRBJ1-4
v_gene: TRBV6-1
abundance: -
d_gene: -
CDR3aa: CASSQGAGTNEKLFF
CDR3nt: TGTGCCAGCAGCCAAGGAGCAGGGACTAATGAAAAACTGTTTTTT

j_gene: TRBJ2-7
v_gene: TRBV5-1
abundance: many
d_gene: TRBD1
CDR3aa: CASSLWDRDYEQYF
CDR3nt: TGCGCCAGCAGCTTGTGGGACAGGGACTACGAGCAGTACTTC

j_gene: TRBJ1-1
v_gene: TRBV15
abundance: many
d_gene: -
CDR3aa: CATTDGGAMNTEAFF
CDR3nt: TGTGCCACCACCGATGGAGGGGCTATGAACACTGAAGCTTTCTTT

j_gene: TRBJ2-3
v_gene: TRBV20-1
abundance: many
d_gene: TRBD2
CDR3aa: CSARELAGESTDTQYF
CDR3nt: TGCAGTGCGAGAGAACTAGCGGGCGAGAGCACAGATACGCAGTATTTT

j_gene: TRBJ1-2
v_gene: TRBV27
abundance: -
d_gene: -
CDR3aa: CASSLRGGGYTF
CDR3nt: TGTGCCAGCAGTTTACGAGGCGGGGGCTACACCTTC

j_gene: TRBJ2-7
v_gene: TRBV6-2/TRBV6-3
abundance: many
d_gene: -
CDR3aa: CASSYPTGAYEQYF
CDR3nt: TGTGCCAGCAGTTACCCGACGGGGGCCTACGAGCAGTACTTC

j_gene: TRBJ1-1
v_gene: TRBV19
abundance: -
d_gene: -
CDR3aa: CASSSLSGSQGTEAFF
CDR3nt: TGTGCCAGTAGTAGCCTTTCGGGGTCTCAGGGCACTGAAGCTTTCTTT

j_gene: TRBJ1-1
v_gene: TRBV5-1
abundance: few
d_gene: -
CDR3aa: CASSRGTATEAFF
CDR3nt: TGCGCCAGCAGCCGGGGGACGGCCACTGAAGCTTTCTTT

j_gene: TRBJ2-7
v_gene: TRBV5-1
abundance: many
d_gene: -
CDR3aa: CASSVTGVGSYEQYF
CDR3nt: TGCGCCAGCAGCGTTACAGGCGTTGGATCCTACGAGCAGTACTTC

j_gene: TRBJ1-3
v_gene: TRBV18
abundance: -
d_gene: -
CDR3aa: CASSPSGGHSGNTIYF
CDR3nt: TGTGCCAGCTCACCCTCCGGAGGCCACTCTGGAAACACCATATATTTT

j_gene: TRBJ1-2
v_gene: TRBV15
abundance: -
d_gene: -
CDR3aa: CATSRDVGAYGYTF
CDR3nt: TGTGCCACCAGCAGAGATGTGGGGGCCTATGGCTACACCTTC

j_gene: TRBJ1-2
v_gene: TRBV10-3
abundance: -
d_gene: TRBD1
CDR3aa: CATARQGDGYTF
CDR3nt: TGTGCCACCGCCAGACAGGGGGATGGCTACACCTTC